Shown below are 3 T cell receptor beta chains from a single sample sequenced in a study of regulatory T cells in long-lasting Graves disease. The time point here: persistent/refractory GD, antithyroid drugs over 5 years with positive TRAb. The TCR library was made from RNA extracted from PBMCs. According to the study, TCR beta libraries were built with iRepertoire HTBI primers and CDR3-region Arm-PCR. TCRdb ran MiXCR on the multiplex PCR reads and lists one entry per CDR3 protein. There are about 420,000 distinct CDR3 sequences in the sample; around 20% occur only once, and roughly 26% lies in the top ten. The specimen comprised peripheral blood mononuclear cells (PBMCs), sampled when the disease was refractory, from a patient treated with antithyroid drugs. The receptor set was obtained from a female donor with Graves disease.

In this sample, this clonotype turned up a few times. The chain is built from TRBV6-2 or TRBV6-3 and TRBJ2-7; weak D call: TRBD2 (6 bases). Germline V gene lookup returns CDR1 MNHEY and CDR2 SVGEGT. The CDR3 sequence is 14 residues long. V lost 3 bases, J lost 3 bases, and 12 bases lay in between. The CDR3 bases are TGTGCCAGCAGTTATGGCGGGGCTAACTACGAGCAGTACTTC. As protein: CASSYGGANYEQYF.

Ten or more counts support this clonotype. The V and J genes are TRBV7-2 and TRBJ2-7; 7 bases line up with TRBD1. Germline loops: CDR1 SGHTA, CDR2 FQGNSA. The J segment lost 6 bases and the V segment lost 4 bases, leaving 9 bases of the junction unmatched. CDR3 length: 14 residues. The CDR3 region is CASSSGQVLAEQYF. CDR3 coding DNA: TGTGCCAGCAGCTCCGGACAGGTCCTCGCCGAGCAGTACTTC.

The chain joins TRBV6-5 to TRBJ2-5; D gene unclear. The length of the CDR3 is 12 residues. Per germline, CDR1 MNHEY and CDR2 SVGAGI. V lost 4 bases and J lost 6, with 9 bases in between. CDR3 in amino acids: CASSSNMKTQYF. As DNA, the CDR3 is TGTGCCAGCAGTTCTAATATGAAGACCCAGTACTTC.